This is a list of T cell receptor beta chains from one sample in a study of shared clonotypes between healthy human individuals. Using immunoSEQ multiplex PCR, the repertoire was profiled, and TCRdb retains in-frame clones only, with some absent. The sample carries just under 350,000 clones, about 70% recorded once. Sequenced: memory CD4+ T cells sorted from blood. Receptors originate from a man younger than 45 in good health. Both conserved end residues are part of each CDR3. A D gene is named only where the DNA matches it firmly. The listing skips clone size in some rows; elsewhere it reads once, few, many or a size class.

d_call	v_call	j_call	clone_size	cdr3_nt	cdr3_aa
TRBD1	TRBV7-8	TRBJ1-1	-	TGTGCCAGCAGCTCAAGACCGGACAGGCCCCTGAACACTGAAGCTTTCTTT	CASSSRPDRPLNTEAFF
TRBD2	TRBV7-6	TRBJ2-7	-	TGTGCCAGCAGCTTAGTTTTAGCGGGAGGGCCCTACGAGCAGTACTTC	CASSLVLAGGPYEQYF
-	TRBV29-1	TRBJ1-1	many	TGCAGCGCACAGAACACTGAAGCTTTCTTT	CSAQNTEAFF
-	TRBV28	TRBJ2-5	-	TGTGCCAGCAGTCGCCGGGACAACCAAGAGACCCAGTACTTC	CASSRRDNQETQYF
-	TRBV28	TRBJ1-2	-	TGTGCCAGCAGCCCCATTGGGGGGAAGGGATATGGCTACACCTTC	CASSPIGGKGYGYTF
-	TRBV6-6	TRBJ2-7	once	TGTGCCAGCAGTTCAACACCCCTTTACTACGAGCAGTACTTC	CASSSTPLYYEQYF
TRBD1	TRBV18	TRBJ2-5	once	TGTGCCAGCTCACCAGGGGACAGGGGGTACCAAGAGACCCAGTACTTC	CASSPGDRGYQETQYF
-	TRBV2	TRBJ2-7	-	TGTGCCAGCAGTGAATCTGGACAGTACGAGCAGTACTTC	CASSESGQYEQYF
-	TRBV5-1	TRBJ1-5	-	TGCGCCAGCAGCCCCGACGGAGGGATTTATAGCAATCAGCCCCAGCATTTT	CASSPDGGIYSNQPQHF
-	TRBV18	TRBJ2-6	few	TGTGCCAGCTCACACTTTAATATCGGGTCCGGGGCCAACGTCCTGACTTTC	CASSHFNIGSGANVLTF
-	TRBV9	TRBJ1-1	-	TGTGCCAGCAGCGTAGTGGCAGGGCTGATGAACACTGAAGCTTTCTTT	CASSVVAGLMNTEAFF
-	TRBV5-5	TRBJ1-6	once	TGTGCCAGCAGCTTCAGGGTTTCACCCCTCCACTTT	CASSFRVSPLHF
TRBD2	TRBV6-6	TRBJ2-7	many	TGTGCCAGCAGCCGGGGGGTCGGGGCGTACGAGCAGTACTTC	CASSRGVGAYEQYF
-	TRBV11-3	TRBJ2-2	once	TGTGCCAGCAGCTTAGTAATCGGTTCCGGCGGGGAGCTGTTTTTT	CASSLVIGSGGELFF
-	TRBV7-7	TRBJ2-5	-	TGTGCTAGCAGCTTAGCGCCTCGGTCGGGTGAGACCCAGTACTTC	CASSLAPRSGETQYF
TRBD2	TRBV6-5	TRBJ2-3	-	TGTGCCAGCAATGAGAATAGCGGGAATACGCAGTATTTT	CASNENSGNTQYF
-	TRBV11-2	TRBJ2-5	-	TGTGCCAGCGACACGGGCAGCCAAGAGACCCAGTACTTC	CASDTGSQETQYF
-	TRBV6-1	TRBJ1-2	-	TGTGCCAGCAGTGAAGTGAACTATGGCTACACCTTC	CASSEVNYGYTF
-	TRBV18	TRBJ1-2	-	TGTGCCAGCTCACCCCAGAGGATGCCCTATTATGGCTACACCTTC	CASSPQRMPYYGYTF
-	TRBV27	TRBJ2-3	once	TGTGCCAGCAGTCCCCTCGGCCTCACAGATACGCAGTATTTT	CASSPLGLTDTQYF